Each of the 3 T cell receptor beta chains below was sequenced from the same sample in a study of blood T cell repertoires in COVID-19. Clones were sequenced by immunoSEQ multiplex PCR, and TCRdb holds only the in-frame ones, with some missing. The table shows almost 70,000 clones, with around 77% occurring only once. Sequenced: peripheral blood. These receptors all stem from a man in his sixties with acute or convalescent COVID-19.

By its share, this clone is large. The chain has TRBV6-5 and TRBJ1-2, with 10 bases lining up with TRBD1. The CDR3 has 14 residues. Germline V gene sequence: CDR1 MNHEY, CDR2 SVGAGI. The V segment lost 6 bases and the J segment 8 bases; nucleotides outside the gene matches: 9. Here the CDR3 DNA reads TGTGCCAGCAGCCTCGTCGGGACAGGGGTCGGCTACACCTTC. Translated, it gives CASSLVGTGVGYTF.

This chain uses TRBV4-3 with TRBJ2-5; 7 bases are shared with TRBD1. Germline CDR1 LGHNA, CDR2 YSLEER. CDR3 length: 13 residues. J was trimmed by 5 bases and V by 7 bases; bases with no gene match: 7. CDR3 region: CASTQGVRETQYF. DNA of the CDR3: TGCGCCAGCACGCAGGGGGTTCGGGAGACCCAGTACTTC.

Here the CDR3 DNA reads TGTGCCAGCAGTTTATCCCCACACAGACAGGGTGGTGAAAAACTGTTTTTT. Its protein is CASSLSPHRQGGEKLFF. This sequence joins TRBV28 and TRBJ1-4, with 7 bases matching TRBD1. V was clipped by 1 base and J by 7 bases; unmatched bases: 12. In germline, CDR1 is MDHEN, CDR2 SYDVKM. The CDR3 length is 17 residues.